This passage covers 25 T cell receptor beta chains from one sample sequenced in a study of CD4 and CD8 cells across lung adenocarcinoma regions. TCRdb processed the PCR reads anew with MiXCR; each CDR3 protein has one entry. Altogether under 2,500 distinct CDR3 sequences are present, about half being singletons, with the ten largest covering 20% to 25%. The source material was CD4+ T cells from the center of a lung tumor. The receptors stem from a female donor with lung adenocarcinoma. The CD4 and CD8 labels of this study may be unreliable.

By share, this clonotype ranks as large (0.1 to 1%). The genes are TRBV6-1 and TRBJ2-5, with no clear D. Germline CDR1 reads MNHNS; CDR2 reads SASEGT. Trimming shortened V by 0 bases and J by 4 bases, and 15 bases separated the two germline ends. The CDR3 consists of 16 residues. The CDR3 region is CASSEALRFQIETQYF. CDR3 DNA sequence: TGTGCCAGCAGTGAAGCGCTGAGGTTCCAAATAGAGACCCAGTACTTC.

J is TRBJ2-1 and V is TRBV4-1, with 9 positions matching TRBD2. V was clipped by 1 base and J by 4 bases; unmatched bases: 5. The CDR3 totals 16 residues. Looked up from germline, CDR1 is MGHRA and CDR2 is YSYEKL. CDR3 nucleotide sequence: TGCGCCAGCAGCCAAGTCGGCGCGGGAGGGTACAATGAGCAGTTCTTC. Its protein product is CASSQVGAGGYNEQFF.

This clonotype ranks as large. This chain connects TRBV27 to TRBJ2-1, with 7 bases identical to TRBD1. Matching the DNA end better, TRBJ2-7 makes the J call doubtful. The CDR3 spans 15 residues. Germline loops: CDR1 MNHEY, CDR2 SMNVEV (reference sequence). CDR3 in amino acids: CASSLSATGTYEQYF. The CDR3 coding sequence is TGTGCCAGCAGTTTATCCGCGACAGGGACCTACGAGCAGTACTTC.

CDR3 sequence (DNA): TGTGCCATCAGTGATTCCTCAGGGAGCCAAGACACTCAGTATTTT. It translates to CAISDSSGSQDTQYF. The chain couples TRBV10-3 to TRBJ2-3; D may correspond to TRBD1 or TRBD2 (5 bases each). Trimming removed 3 bases at V and 12 bases at J, with 22 bases between. Per the germline V gene, CDR1 is ENHRY and CDR2 is SYGVKD. This CDR3 has 15 residues.

The chain joins TRBV15 to TRBJ2-1, with 8 bases identical to TRBD2. V trimming: 5 bases; J trimming: 10 bases; junction bases outside the gene matches: 7. The CDR3 is 13 residues long. CDR1 and CDR2 from the germline V gene are LNHNV and YYDKDF (reference sequence). Here the CDR3 reads CATSPPAGGEQFF. The CDR3 DNA follows: TGTGCCACCAGCCCCCCGGCGGGGGGCGAGCAGTTCTTC.

This clonotype counts as medium-sized. This rearrangement joins TRBV6-1 to TRBJ2-7; maybe TRBD1 (5 bases). CDR3 length equals 14 residues. The V gene's germline CDR1 is MNHNS and CDR2 SASEGT. V was pared by 2 bases and J by 0 bases, with 8 bases between. In DNA, the CDR3 is TGTGCCAGCAGTGAATTTGACAGCTCCTACGAGCAGTACTTC. It encodes CASSEFDSSYEQYF.

J is TRBJ1-1 and V is TRBV6-1; D gene ambiguous. Trimming took off 6 bases at V and 0 bases at J, with 5 bases between the two ends. CDR1 and CDR2 from the germline V gene are MNHNS and SASEGT. The CDR3 is made up of 12 amino acids. CDR3 residues: CASRTVNTEAFF. The CDR3 DNA reads TGTGCCAGCAGGACCGTGAACACTGAAGCTTTCTTT.

V gene TRBV6-5 combines with J gene TRBJ1-5, with 10 bases identical to TRBD1. The CDR3 length is 15 residues. Germline CDR1 is MNHEY and CDR2 is SVGAGI. Trimming removed 2 bases from V and 7 bases from J; junction bases left unmatched: 5. The CDR3 sequence: CASSYRQGARQPQHF. The CDR3 nucleotides read TGTGCCAGCAGTTACCGACAGGGGGCCCGACAGCCCCAGCATTTT.

This rearrangement joins TRBV6-1 to TRBJ2-7; D possibly matches TRBD1 or TRBD2 (5 bases each). Deletions cut 6 bases from V and 0 bases from J, with 15 bases between. The CDR3 sequence is 15 residues long. Germline CDR1 reads MNHNS; CDR2 reads SASEGT. Written as DNA, the CDR3 is TGTGCCAGCAGACAATGGGGGACGAGCTCCTACGAGCAGTACTTC. Its translation: CASRQWGTSSYEQYF.

This clonotype is classed as large (0.1 to 1%). The chain carries TRBV10-2 and TRBJ2-1; 7 nucleotides agree with TRBD2. The trim removed 6 bases at V and 5 bases at J, leaving 7 bases unmatched. Germline CDR1 reads WSHSY; CDR2 reads SAAADI. The CDR3 is 14 residues long. Written as DNA, the CDR3 is TGCGCCAGCAGACCACGGGGGGATGACAATGAGCAGTTCTTC. Its translation is CASRPRGDDNEQFF.

In this sample, this clonotype is medium-sized. The V and J genes are TRBV6-1 and TRBJ2-1; 12 bases match TRBD2. CDR3 length equals 15 residues. Trimming cost V 5 bases and J 6 bases; bases outside gene matches: 5. Germline V lookup: CDR1 MNHNS, CDR2 SASEGT. DNA of the CDR3: TGTGCCAGCAGTACACTAGCGGGAGGCCTCAATGAGCAGTTCTTC. As protein: CASSTLAGGLNEQFF.

The chain joins TRBV20-1 to TRBJ2-3; 11 nucleotides line up with TRBD2. The CDR3 extends over 17 amino acids. The germline CDR1 and CDR2 sequences are DFQATT and SNEGSKA (reference sequence). The junction had 8 bases not matched to a gene; V was cut back by 0 bases and J by 3 bases. This CDR3 reads CSARELGLAGQTDTQYF. The CDR3 DNA sequence: TGCAGTGCTAGAGAGTTAGGACTAGCGGGCCAAACAGATACGCAGTATTTT.

Within the sample, this clonotype is medium-sized (0.01 to 0.1%). The J gene is TRBJ2-1, the V gene TRBV6-1, with 12 nucleotides matching TRBD2. The tail of the sequence fits TRBJ2-7 better, so the J call may be wrong. Germline V gives CDR1 MNHNS, CDR2 SASEGT. The length of the CDR3 is 13 residues. The CDR3 reads CATRTSGTYEQYF. CDR3 bases: TGTGCCACGCGGACTAGCGGGACCTACGAGCAGTACTTC.

This chain joins TRBV6-1 and TRBJ2-7; 12 nucleotides line up with TRBD2. The CDR3 has 16 amino acids. The J segment lost 6 bases and the V segment lost 1 base, leaving 7 bases of the junction unmatched. Germline CDR1 and CDR2: MNHNS and SASEGT. CDR3 residues: CASSEGSSGRAGEQYF. The DNA for the CDR3 is TGTGCCAGCAGTGAAGGGTCTAGCGGGAGGGCTGGCGAGCAGTACTTC.

This clonotype was counted a few times. The V call is TRBV6-5, the J call TRBJ2-1; D remains unclear. Germline V gene data show CDR1 as MNHEY and CDR2 as SVGAGI. This CDR3 contains 13 residues. The germline V and J ends were trimmed by 0 bases and 7 bases, with 7 bases remaining between them. CDR3 amino acids: CASSYSLGNEQFF. The DNA for the CDR3 is TGTGCCAGCAGTTACTCGTTGGGTAATGAGCAGTTCTTC.

This clonotype is termed medium-sized. This rearrangement joins TRBV6-1 to TRBJ2-2; 8 nucleotides agree with TRBD1. This CDR3 comprises 16 residues. Germline V lookup: CDR1 MNHNS, CDR2 SASEGT. J gave up 0 bases and V 6 bases, and 6 bases lay outside the gene matches. The CDR3 loop is CASRQGQGPNTGELFF. DNA of the CDR3: TGTGCCAGCAGACAAGGACAGGGTCCGAACACCGGGGAGCTGTTTTTT.

This clonotype is labeled medium-sized. J is TRBJ2-2 and V is TRBV6-1; 10 bases match TRBD2. With V trimmed by 8 bases and J by 3 bases, 3 bases remained unmatched. CDR1 MNHNS and CDR2 SASEGT come from the germline V gene. The CDR3 consists of 14 residues. The CDR3 loop reads CASALAGDTGELFF. The CDR3 coding sequence is TGTGCCAGCGCCCTAGCGGGAGACACCGGGGAGCTGTTTTTT.

Sample share makes this clonotype medium-sized (0.01 to 0.1%). The chain has TRBV7-8 and TRBJ2-1, with D tentatively TRBD2 (6 bases). The V end was cut by 5 bases, the J end by 7 bases, with 9 bases between. This CDR3 comprises 12 residues. Germline loops: CDR1 SGHVS, CDR2 FQNEAQ. In DNA, the CDR3 is TGTGCCAGCAGCCCAGGGACTAATGAGCAGTTCTTC. This sequence encodes CASSPGTNEQFF.

The rearrangement links TRBV4-1 to TRBJ2-6; 7 nucleotides match TRBD1. Trimming cost V 2 bases and J 1 base; bases outside gene matches: 2. The CDR3 has 16 amino acids. The germline gives CDR1 MGHRA, CDR2 YSYEKL. The CDR3 DNA sequence: TGCGCCAGCAGCCAACAACAGGGGTCTGGGGCCAACGTCCTGACTTTC. This sequence encodes CASSQQQGSGANVLTF.

DNA for the CDR3: TGTGCCAGCAGAACTAGCGGGAACTCCTACAATGAGCAGTTCTTC. This encodes CASRTSGNSYNEQFF. The genes are TRBV6-2 or TRBV6-3 and TRBJ2-1, with 10 bases that match TRBD2. Germline V gene lookup returns CDR1 MNHEY and CDR2 SVGEGT. The CDR3 is made up of 15 amino acids. V lost 6 bases to trimming and J lost 0 bases; unmatched junction nucleotides: 2.

The chain is built from TRBV10-3 and TRBJ2-2, with D perhaps being TRBD1 or TRBD2 (5 bases each). Trimming took 10 bases from V and 6 from J, leaving 24 bases between them. There are 16 residues in the CDR3. Germline V CDR1 and CDR2: ENHRY, SYGVKD. The CDR3 DNA reads TGTGCCACCAGGGAGACTGGGAGAGGGTTATCCGGGGAGCTGTTTTTT. Translating gives CATRETGRGLSGELFF.

Comments on this clonotype: One end of the junction fails to match germline, which may point to a read error. V and J are TRBV6-1 and TRBJ2-1; maybe TRBD2 (6 bases). The CDR3 sequence is 14 residues long. Germline lookup yields CDR1 MNHNS and CDR2 SASEGT. CDR3: CASCVGGKTEEQFF. The CDR3 coding sequence is TGTGCCAGCTGTGTTGGCGGGAAGACCGAGGAGCAGTTCTTT.

J is TRBJ2-2 and V is TRBV27; 11 bases match TRBD2. With 5 bases clipped from V and 5 bases from J, the junction kept 7 bases outside the gene matches. Per the germline V gene, CDR1 is MNHEY and CDR2 is SMNVEV (reference sequence). The CDR3 runs to 16 residues. The CDR3, as DNA: TGTGCCAGCAGTCCGCTGACTAGCGGGGCAACCGGGGAGCTGTTTTTT. This sequence encodes CASSPLTSGATGELFF.

The CDR3 reads CASSRTGLAGVPGELFF. As DNA, the CDR3 is TGCGCCAGCAGCCGGACCGGACTAGCGGGAGTCCCCGGGGAGCTGTTTTTT. V gene TRBV4-1 combines with J gene TRBJ2-2; 13 bases line up with TRBD2. This CDR3 has 17 amino acids. Germline trimming cut 4 bases from V and 6 bases from J; bases unmatched to any gene: 8. Germline V gives CDR1 MGHRA, CDR2 YSYEKL.

The chain recombines TRBV6-1 with TRBJ1-1, with D uncertain. Germline loops: CDR1 MNHNS, CDR2 SASEGT. The CDR3 consists of 14 residues. V was clipped by 5 bases and J by 3 bases, with 13 bases between them. In DNA, the CDR3 is TGTGCCAGCAGTCAGAGCCCCAGCCACACTGAAGCTTTCTTT. Protein product: CASSQSPSHTEAFF.